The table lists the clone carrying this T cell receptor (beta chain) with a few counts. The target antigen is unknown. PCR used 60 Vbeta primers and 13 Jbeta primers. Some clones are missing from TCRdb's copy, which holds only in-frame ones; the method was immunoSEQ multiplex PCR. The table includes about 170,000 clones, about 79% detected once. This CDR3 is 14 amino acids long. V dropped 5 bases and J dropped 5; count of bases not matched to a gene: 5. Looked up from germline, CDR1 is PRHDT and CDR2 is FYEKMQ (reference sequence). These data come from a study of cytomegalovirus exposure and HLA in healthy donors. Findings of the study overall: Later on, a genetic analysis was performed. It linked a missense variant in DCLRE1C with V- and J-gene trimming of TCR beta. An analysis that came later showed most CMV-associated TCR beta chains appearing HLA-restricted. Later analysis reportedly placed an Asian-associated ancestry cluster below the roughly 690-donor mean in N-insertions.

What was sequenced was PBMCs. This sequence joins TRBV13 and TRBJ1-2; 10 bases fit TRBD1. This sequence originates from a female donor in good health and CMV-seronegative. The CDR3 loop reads CASSRTGQGYGYTF. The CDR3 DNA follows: TGTGCCAGCAGCAGGACGGGACAGGGGTATGGCTACACCTTC.